These 8 T cell receptor beta chains came from one sample sequenced in a study of T cells in Graves' hyperthyroidism and ophthalmopathy. TCR beta CDR3 regions were amplified from RNA transcripts. The TCR CDR3 was amplified in a first-round RT-PCR using the HTBI primer set. TCRdb reprocessed the multiplex PCR reads via MiXCR and lists one record per CDR3 protein. Of around 600,000 distinct CDR3 sequences listed, around 16% are singletons. The specimen sequenced was blood. The receptors stem from a woman aged 40-49 years with Graves' ophthalmopathy.

Comment on this clonotype: Its ends do not fully match the called genes, so a read error is possible. The chain employs TRBV28 and TRBJ1-5; D gene uncertain. The CDR3 is 12 amino acids. Germline CDR1 reads MDHEN; CDR2 reads SYDVKM. CDR3 region: CASSPSYQPQHF. The CDR3 bases are TGTGCCAGCAGTCCTTCGTATCAACCCCAGCATTTT.

The V gene is TRBV7-9, the J gene TRBJ2-1, with 8 bases aligning to TRBD2. The CDR3 sequence is 14 residues long. Germline V lookup: CDR1 SEHNR, CDR2 FQNEAQ (reference sequence). After removal of 5 bases from V and 11 bases from J, the junction contained 11 bases not matched to a gene. The CDR3 DNA is TGTGCCAGCAGCATCGGACTAGCACCCGATAAGCAGTTCTTC. Its protein is CASSIGLAPDKQFF.

Details on this clonotype: This could be a read error, since a much larger clone is one nucleotide away. The V gene is TRBV6-2 or TRBV6-3, the J gene TRBJ2-1; 10 nucleotides agree with TRBD2. CDR1 and CDR2 from the germline V gene are MNHEY and SVGEGT. CDR3 length: 15 amino acids. The CDR3 reads CVSTKTSGYSNEQFF. As DNA, the CDR3 is TGTGTCAGCACTAAGACTAGCGGGTACTCCAATGAGCAGTTCTTC.

This clonotype was seen at least ten times. This chain links TRBV7-9 with TRBJ2-1, with 11 bases matching TRBD2. V shed 5 bases, J shed 9 bases, and the junction held 15 bases outside the gene matches. The CDR3 contains 17 residues. From germline, CDR1 is SEHNR and CDR2 FQNEAQ (reference sequence). The CDR3 spells CASSKDFRLAGMGEQFF. The CDR3 nucleotides read TGTGCCAGCAGCAAAGATTTCCGACTAGCGGGAATGGGTGAGCAGTTCTTC.

This clonotype was seen many times. The rearrangement links TRBV6-1 to TRBJ1-2; 8 nucleotides line up with TRBD1. The CDR3 extends over 14 amino acids. Germline loops: CDR1 MNHNS, CDR2 SASEGT. The ends lost 2 bases at V and 4 bases at J; junction bases unmatched: 3. DNA of the CDR3: TGTGCCAGCAGTGAAAGACAGGGGATCTATGGCTACACCTTC. Translating it yields CASSERQGIYGYTF.

At least ten counts were recorded for this clonotype. The chain recombines TRBV11-2 with TRBJ2-7, with 11 bases lining up with TRBD2. With 0 bases clipped from V and 6 bases from J, the junction kept 4 bases outside the gene matches. This CDR3 region has 15 residues. From germline, CDR1 is SGHAT and CDR2 FQNNGV. The CDR3 DNA is TGTGCCAGCAGCTTAGATCAACTAGCGGGAGCCGAGCAGTACTTC. Translated: CASSLDQLAGAEQYF.

The genes are TRBV12-3 or TRBV12-4 and TRBJ2-2; D unclear. CDR3 length equals 13 residues. The V end lost 3 bases, the J end lost 8 bases, and 10 bases lay between the germline ends. CDR3 residues: CASSFHTAGELFF. CDR3 coding DNA: TGTGCCAGCAGTTTCCATACAGCGGGGGAGCTGTTTTTT.

The V gene is TRBV10-1, the J gene TRBJ2-1; D unresolved. Germline V gene data show CDR1 as WNHNN and CDR2 as SYGVQD (reference sequence). V lost 3 bases, J lost 10 bases, and 7 bases lay in between. The CDR3 consists of 11 residues. The CDR3 loop is CASSDLREQFF. In DNA, the CDR3 is TGCGCCAGCAGTGATTTGAGGGAGCAGTTCTTC.